This is a list of T cell receptor beta chains from one sample in a study of T-cell memory formation after mild COVID-19. TCRdb reanalysed the 5' RACE reads using MiXCR and keeps one entry per CDR3 protein. The table records roughly 120,000 distinct CDR3 sequences, roughly 15% of them present only once. Sequencing was carried out using PBMCs or a T cell subset sorted from them (not recorded which). These receptor sequences come from an adult woman who had mild COVID-19 (a few samples of this study predate the infection). Cell type and time point are not known. CDR3s include the opening cysteine and the closing phenylalanine or tryptophan. Fields, in order: V gene, clone size, D gene, J gene, CDR3 DNA, CDR3 protein. The D gene is left open where the match is weak. Size tells how often a clone was seen (once, few, many) or the class of an expanded clone, and some rows leave it out.

>TRBV27|NA|TRBD1|TRBJ1-1
TGTGCCAGCGCCCCGTCGGAGGGGGCGCGTTACACTGAAGCTTTCTTT
CASAPSEGARYTEAFF
>TRBV5-5|few|TRBD1|TRBJ1-5
TGTGCCAGCAGCTCAGTTGAGGGCAGGGGGTATGAGCCCCAGCATTTT
CASSSVEGRGYEPQHF
>TRBV18|few|NA|TRBJ2-2
TGTGCCAGCTCACTATCAGCGGCTGCGAACACCGGGGAGCTGTTTTTT
CASSLSAAANTGELFF
>TRBV4-2|NA|TRBD1|TRBJ2-7
TGTGCCAGCAGCCAAGAGCGGGACAGGGGCTACGAGCAGTACTTC
CASSQERDRGYEQYF
>TRBV7-2|NA|NA|TRBJ2-2
TGTGCCAGCAGCTCGTCAGGGGTGGGCACCGGGGAGCTGTTTTTT
CASSSSGVGTGELFF
>TRBV6-6|many|TRBD1|TRBJ1-2
TGTGCCAGCAGCCCGACCGGACAGGCCTATGGCTACACCTTC
CASSPTGQAYGYTF
>TRBV7-2|NA|NA|TRBJ1-1
TGTGCCAGCAGCTTCGACATGGCGAACACTGAAGCTTTCTTT
CASSFDMANTEAFF
>TRBV29-1|few|TRBD2|TRBJ2-7
TGCAGCGTACGGACTAGCGGGAATCACGAGCAGTACTTC
CSVRTSGNHEQYF
>TRBV20-1|few|NA|TRBJ2-1
TGCAGTGCGAGAAACAATGAGCAGTTCTTC
CSARNNEQFF
>TRBV6-5|NA|NA|TRBJ1-2
TGTGCCAGCAGTTCCTTCTATGGCTACACCTTC
CASSSFYGYTF
>TRBV30|few|NA|TRBJ2-1
TGTGCCTGGGGGGACAATGAGCAGTTCTTC
CAWGDNEQFF
>TRBV5-1|few|TRBD1|TRBJ1-1
TGCGCCAGCAGCGGAGGACAGGGCGTGATCACTGAAGCTTTCTTT
CASSGGQGVITEAFF
>TRBV7-3|medium-sized|TRBD2|TRBJ2-3
TGTGCCAGCAGCCCCGATAGCGGGAACACAGATACGCAGTATTTT
CASSPDSGNTDTQYF
>TRBV12-3/TRBV12-4|many|NA|TRBJ1-2
TGTGCCAGCAAAGAGGACAGACGGCGTTTCTATGGCTACACCTTC
CASKEDRRRFYGYTF
>TRBV12-5|few|TRBD2|TRBJ2-1
TGTGCTAGTGCTCCCGGGACTAGCGGAAACAATGAGCAGTTCTTC
CASAPGTSGNNEQFF
>TRBV9|few|NA|TRBJ1-1
TGTGCCAGCAGCGTAGGGTGGGACACTGAAGCTTTCTTT
CASSVGWDTEAFF
>TRBV5-1|NA|TRBD2|TRBJ2-1
TGCGCCAGCAGCCTTCCCGGGACTAGCGGGGGGGCTGTTCTTGCGAATGAGCAGTTCTTC
CASSLPGTSGGAVLANEQFF
>TRBV7-9|many|NA|TRBJ2-5
TGTGCCAGCAGCAGAATCACTAGAGGTCCGCCAGAGACCCAGTACTTC
CASSRITRGPPETQYF
>TRBV29-1|few|TRBD1|TRBJ2-1
TGCAGCGTTGAGATTAGGGACAGGTTCAATGAGCAGTTCTTC
CSVEIRDRFNEQFF
>TRBV5-6|once|TRBD2|TRBJ2-2
TGTGCCAGCAGCCCGCCGAGTGCGGGAGTGGGCACCGGGGAGCTGTTTTTT
CASSPPSAGVGTGELFF
>TRBV10-3|NA|TRBD1|TRBJ2-7
TGTGCCATCAGTACTCAGGGGGCGCCCGAGCAGTACTTC
CAISTQGAPEQYF
>TRBV15|NA|TRBD1|TRBJ2-5
TGTGCCACCAGCAGGGACAGGAATTTGGAGACCCAGTACTTC
CATSRDRNLETQYF
>TRBV7-7|few|TRBD2|TRBJ2-1
TGTGCTAGCAGCCCCTCGAGCGGGGCCGCTGAGCAGTTCTTC
CASSPSSGAAEQFF
>TRBV9|NA|TRBD1|TRBJ2-7
TGTGCCAGCAGCGTAGGGGGTGACAGGGGGCTCTACGAGCAGTACTTC
CASSVGGDRGLYEQYF
>TRBV11-2|NA|NA|TRBJ2-7
TGTGCCAGCAGCTTAGACCGCCCCGGACTGCTAGGCTACGAGCAGTACTTC
CASSLDRPGLLGYEQYF
>TRBV15|few|NA|TRBJ2-1
TGTGCCACCAGCAGGGGCCACAATGAGCAGTTCTTC
CATSRGHNEQFF
>TRBV30|few|NA|TRBJ2-1
TGTGCCTGGAGTAGAAATTACAATGAGCAGTTCTTC
CAWSRNYNEQFF
>TRBV6-6|few|NA|TRBJ2-7
TGTGCCAGCAGTTACTCGATTGTTGGCGGGGCCTACGAGCAGTACTTC
CASSYSIVGGAYEQYF
>TRBV12-3/TRBV12-4|few|TRBD2|TRBJ2-7
TGTGCCAGCAGTTTTAGCGGGGACGAGCAGTACTTC
CASSFSGDEQYF
>TRBV7-2|NA|NA|TRBJ2-1
TGTGCCAGCAGCTTAGGAGGCGGACCCTCCTACAATGAGCAGTTCTTC
CASSLGGGPSYNEQFF
>TRBV10-3|NA|NA|TRBJ1-1
TGTGCCATCAGGACCGACGGGCAGGTTGAAGCTTTCTTT
CAIRTDGQVEAFF
>TRBV11-1|few|NA|TRBJ2-2
TGTGCCAGCAGCCGTAAGGGGAACACCGGGGAGCTGTTTTTT
CASSRKGNTGELFF
>TRBV4-1|NA|TRBD2|TRBJ2-1
TGCGCCAGCAGCCCCGGTAACAGCGGGAGCTATGAGCAGTTCTTC
CASSPGNSGSYEQFF
>TRBV9|few|NA|TRBJ2-7
TGTGCCAGCAGCTTGGGGGGGCAAGGGGAGCAGTACTTC
CASSLGGQGEQYF
>TRBV10-3|few|TRBD2|TRBJ2-3
TGTGCCATCAGTGAGTATGGCGGGGGAAGCACAGATACGCAGTATTTT
CAISEYGGGSTDTQYF
>TRBV29-1|NA|NA|TRBJ2-7
TGCAGCGTTGAAACCAGCAACGAGCAGTACTTC
CSVETSNEQYF
>TRBV4-1|few|NA|TRBJ2-3
TGCGCCAGCAGCCAAGACGCCGTAGCGGTTGCTGATACGCAGTATTTT
CASSQDAVAVADTQYF
>TRBV15|NA|TRBD2|TRBJ2-1
TGTGCCTCTTCGACTAGCGGCATGTACAATGAGCAGTTCTTC
CASSTSGMYNEQFF
>TRBV6-5|few|TRBD2|TRBJ2-7
TGTGCCAGCAGCTCAGGACTAGCGGGGCCCGCCTACGAGCAGTACTTC
CASSSGLAGPAYEQYF
>TRBV27|NA|NA|TRBJ1-1
TGTGCCACACTAGGCCCGAACACTGAAGCTTTCTTT
CATLGPNTEAFF
>TRBV7-9|NA|NA|TRBJ2-7
TGTGCCAGCAGCTCACAAAAGTACGAGCAGTACTTC
CASSSQKYEQYF
>TRBV15|NA|NA|TRBJ2-5
TGTGCCACCAGCAGAGATCTGGAGACCCAGTACTTC
CATSRDLETQYF
>TRBV7-6|few|NA|TRBJ1-1
TGTGCCAGCAGCTTAGAGGTGAGGACTGAAGCTTTCTTT
CASSLEVRTEAFF
>TRBV6-5|NA|NA|TRBJ2-7
TGTGCCAGCAGTTACTGGGCAGGGGCCTACGAGCAGTACTTC
CASSYWAGAYEQYF
>TRBV5-6|NA|NA|TRBJ2-3
TGTGCCAGCAGCTTGGAGGGATGGGGGACAGATACGCAGTATTTT
CASSLEGWGTDTQYF
>TRBV10-3|few|NA|TRBJ1-2
TGTGCCATCAGTGAAGGGTCTTTCTATGGCTACACCTTC
CAISEGSFYGYTF
>TRBV18|NA|TRBD1|TRBJ2-7
TGTGCCAGCTCACCTGGGGGGACAGGTGGCGAGCAGTACTTC
CASSPGGTGGEQYF
>TRBV29-1|NA|TRBD2|TRBJ2-5
TGCAGCGTTGAATGGACGTGGGAGGGAAGGCAGGAGACCCAGTACTTC
CSVEWTWEGRQETQYF
>TRBV29-1|few|TRBD2|TRBJ2-5
TGCAGCGCCGGTAGCGGGAGGGAGACCCAGTACTTC
CSAGSGRETQYF
>TRBV7-9|few|NA|TRBJ2-3
TGTGCCAGCAGCTTCCCCCTTCAGGGGGGGAGCACAGATACGCAGTATTTT
CASSFPLQGGSTDTQYF
>TRBV3-1|NA|NA|TRBJ2-7
TGTGCCAGCAGCCAGGCGGATACCTACGAGCAGTACTTC
CASSQADTYEQYF